A selection of T cell receptor beta chains follows, all from one sample in a study of blood T cell repertoires in COVID-19. The data were produced by immunoSEQ multiplex PCR, yet TCRdb's version contains in-frame clones alone and is incomplete. The sample holds around 380,000 clones; roughly 77% are singletons and the top ten take 1.1%. Sequenced: peripheral blood. The origin of the receptors is a human donor with acute or convalescent COVID-19. The donor label of this sample is uncertain. Each CDR3 is given with its conserved first and last residue. The order of the fields is J gene, V gene, clone size, D gene, CDR3 protein, CDR3 DNA. D genes are given only for firm matches. Size is omitted from some rows. Given values are once, few, many or a class for expanded clones.

J: TRBJ1-1
V: TRBV14
size: few
D: .
CDR3: CASSQGRWIAEAFF
DNA: TGTGCCAGCAGCCAAGGGCGGTGGATAGCTGAAGCTTTCTTT

J: TRBJ1-1
V: TRBV7-9
size: .
D: .
CDR3: CASSPVAVRAFF
DNA: TGTGCCAGCAGCCCAGTAGCGGTGAGAGCTTTCTTT

J: TRBJ1-6
V: TRBV2
size: .
D: .
CDR3: CASSDRDSAGSPLHF
DNA: TGTGCCAGCAGTGATCGGGACTCGGCGGGGTCACCCCTCCACTTT

J: TRBJ2-1
V: TRBV10-3
size: .
D: TRBD2
CDR3: CAISVISGDGEQFF
DNA: TGTGCCATCAGTGTAATTAGCGGGGACGGTGAGCAGTTCTTC

J: TRBJ2-5
V: TRBV7-9
size: .
D: TRBD1
CDR3: CASSLRGSGHQETQYF
DNA: TGTGCCAGCAGCCTCAGGGGGAGCGGCCACCAAGAGACCCAGTACTTC

J: TRBJ2-2
V: TRBV30
size: few
D: .
CDR3: CAWSTAHQSNTGELFF
DNA: TGTGCCTGGAGTACCGCACACCAATCGAACACCGGGGAGCTGTTTTTT

J: TRBJ1-2
V: TRBV20-1
size: .
D: .
CDR3: CSATLMYGYTF
DNA: TGCAGTGCTACCTTAATGTATGGCTACACCTTC

J: TRBJ1-1
V: TRBV19
size: once
D: .
CDR3: CASSIGINTEAFF
DNA: TGTGCCAGTAGTATCGGGATTAACACTGAAGCTTTCTTT

J: TRBJ1-6
V: TRBV10-2
size: .
D: TRBD1
CDR3: CASSPDRARNSPLHF
DNA: TGCGCCAGCAGCCCCGACAGGGCCCGCAATTCACCCCTCCACTTT

J: TRBJ2-2
V: TRBV6-1
size: .
D: TRBD1
CDR3: CASSDRGNAGELFF
DNA: TGTGCCAGCAGTGACAGGGGGAACGCCGGGGAGCTGTTTTTT

J: TRBJ2-1
V: TRBV2
size: .
D: .
CDR3: CASGGGWANNEQFF
DNA: TGTGCCAGCGGGGGCGGGTGGGCAAACAATGAGCAGTTCTTC

J: TRBJ1-3
V: TRBV6-5
size: .
D: TRBD1
CDR3: CASRGQGTGGNTIYF
DNA: TGTGCCAGCAGGGGACAGGGGACCGGAGGAAACACCATATATTTT

J: TRBJ1-2
V: TRBV7-2
size: .
D: .
CDR3: CASSLSQGQAGTNYGYTF
DNA: TGTGCCAGCAGCTTATCTCAAGGCCAGGCAGGCACTAACTATGGCTACACCTTC

J: TRBJ2-3
V: TRBV11-2
size: .
D: .
CDR3: CASSLEGGSDTQYF
DNA: TGTGCCAGCAGCTTAGAGGGGGGTTCAGATACGCAGTATTTT

J: TRBJ2-3
V: TRBV13
size: .
D: TRBD2
CDR3: CASSPQGNSGSMDTQYF
DNA: TGTGCCAGCAGCCCCCAGGGGAATAGCGGGAGTATGGATACGCAGTATTTT

J: TRBJ1-5
V: TRBV5-1
size: .
D: .
CDR3: CASRQAINQPQHF
DNA: TGCGCCAGCAGACAGGCTATCAATCAGCCCCAGCATTTT

J: TRBJ2-2
V: TRBV12-3/TRBV12-4
size: .
D: .
CDR3: CASRQAEVGELFF
DNA: TGTGCCAGCAGGCAAGCAGAGGTCGGGGAGCTGTTTTTT

J: TRBJ2-3
V: TRBV28
size: .
D: TRBD1
CDR3: CASSTGGSTDTQYF
DNA: TGTGCCAGCAGCACAGGGGGCAGCACAGATACGCAGTATTTT

J: TRBJ1-4
V: TRBV5-1
size: .
D: .
CDR3: CASSPGRESNEKLFF
DNA: TGCGCCAGCAGCCCCGGACGGGAAAGTAATGAAAAACTGTTTTTT

J: TRBJ2-4
V: TRBV30
size: .
D: .
CDR3: CAWSVQGEGSIAKNIQYF
DNA: TGTGCCTGGAGTGTACAGGGAGAGGGCAGTATAGCCAAAAACATTCAGTACTTC

J: TRBJ2-3
V: TRBV7-6
size: .
D: .
CDR3: CASSLAGGTSTDTQYF
DNA: TGTGCCAGCAGCTTAGCCGGGGGAACTAGCACAGATACGCAGTATTTT

J: TRBJ2-5
V: TRBV10-3
size: once
D: .
CDR3: CAISERQQETQYF
DNA: TGTGCCATCAGTGAAAGACAGCAAGAGACCCAGTACTTC